A single sample is the source of the 8 T cell receptor beta chains below, sequenced in a study of T cells after posttransplantation cyclophosphamide (dated by TCRdb to 2016 to 2018). The library was prepared using the immunoSEQ multiplex PCR assay. In its TCRdb copy, this immuneACCESS table keeps in-frame sequences only and misses some clones. Where compared with another copy, unresolved V genes explain less than half of these, and the others have no known cause. This sample contains around 24,000 clones, none of which is a singleton. The top ten clones comprise around 7% of the sample. Source material: PBMCs. The receptors shown here come from a woman aged 55 to 70 in good health, CMV-negative, and a related stem cell transplant donor.

This clone has at least ten counts. CDR3 in DNA: TGTGCCAGCAAGATGACAGGGATCCACGAGCAGTACTTC. Protein: CASKMTGIHEQYF. This sequence joins TRBV5-6 and TRBJ2-7; 7 positions agree with TRBD1. The CDR3 is 13 residues long. CDR1 is SGHDT and CDR2 is YYEEEE in the germline V gene. Losses at the gene ends were 6 bases for V and 5 bases for J; bases not matched to a gene: 8.

This clone was observed many times. The V and J genes are TRBV9 and TRBJ2-3; 13 bases agree with TRBD2. Trimming at V came to 4 bases and at J to 2 bases, leaving 4 bases not matched to a gene. This CDR3 contains 16 residues. Per germline, CDR1 SGDLS and CDR2 YYNGEE. The CDR3 is CASSPGLAGHTDTQYF. The DNA for the CDR3 is TGTGCCAGCAGCCCGGGACTAGCGGGGCACACAGATACGCAGTATTTT.

This clone has more than one count but fewer than ten. The rearrangement uses TRBV11-2 and TRBJ2-1, with 8 positions matching TRBD2. Germline CDR1 reads SGHAT; CDR2 reads FQNNGV. J was trimmed by 1 base and V by 5 bases; bases with no gene match: 4. The CDR3 covers 15 residues. CDR3 in DNA: TGTGCCAGCAGCCCCGGGGGGGCTTCCTACAATGAGCAGTTCTTC. Its translation: CASSPGGASYNEQFF.

Many counts were recorded for this clone. The chain links TRBV5-6 to TRBJ2-7, with D tentatively TRBD2 (5 bases). Germline V lookup: CDR1 SGHDT, CDR2 YYEEEE. This CDR3 has 14 amino acids. V lost 0 bases, J lost 3 bases, and 10 bases lay in between. CDR3 residues: CASSLGGWGYEQYF. In DNA form, the CDR3 reads TGTGCCAGCAGCTTGGGAGGGTGGGGCTACGAGCAGTACTTC.

There are many counts of this clone. The chain uses TRBV6-6 and TRBJ1-6; a weak D match, TRBD1 (6 bases). This CDR3 has 14 residues. The V end lost 6 bases, the J end lost 9 bases, and 15 bases lay between the germline ends. Per germline, CDR1 MNHNY and CDR2 SVGAGI (reference sequence). The CDR3 loop is CASRPVQGFSPLHF. For the CDR3, the DNA is TGTGCCAGCAGGCCTGTTCAGGGGTTTTCACCCCTCCACTTT.

In its sample, this clone was seen many times. The gene calls are TRBV29-1 and TRBJ1-1; D is unclear. CDR1 is SQVTM and CDR2 is ANQGSEA in the germline V gene. Trimming cost V 1 base and J 7 bases, with 7 bases left between them. The CDR3 sequence is 11 residues long. The CDR3 region has the DNA TGCAGCGTTGAAGGGGGAGGTGAAGCTTTCTTT. Protein sequence: CSVEGGGEAFF.

In this sample, this clone turned up many times. This chain uses TRBV15 with TRBJ2-1, with unresolved D. This CDR3 has 17 amino acids. Per the germline V gene, CDR1 is LNHNV and CDR2 is YYDKDF (reference sequence). The ends were cut back, 1 base at V and 5 bases at J, with 18 bases in the middle. CDR3 residues: CATSRVGSPSTNNEQFF. Here the CDR3 DNA reads TGTGCCACCAGCAGAGTCGGCAGCCCCTCTACTAACAATGAGCAGTTCTTC.

This clone was observed many times. The rearrangement joins TRBV18 to TRBJ1-5, with 8 bases aligning to TRBD1. The CDR3 loop spans 15 amino acids. V lost 4 bases to trimming and J lost 4 bases; unmatched junction nucleotides: 6. Per the germline V gene, CDR1 is KGHSH and CDR2 is LQKENI. In DNA form, the CDR3 reads TGTGCCAGCTCACGGACAGGGAGGATTAATCAGCCCCAGCATTTT. It encodes CASSRTGRINQPQHF.